Following are 5 T cell receptor beta chains from one sample sequenced in a study of CD8+CD57+ T cells in acquired aplastic anemia. Sequenced patients had shown CD8+CD57+ cell expansion by flow cytometry. Template material for TCR beta VDJ and CDR3 profiling consisted of genomic DNA. One entry per CDR3 protein results from TCRdb running MiXCR on the reads. The sample records around 290,000 distinct CDR3 sequences, under 60% being singletons. Sequenced sample: sorted CD4+, CD8+, or CD8+CD57+ T cells (not recorded which) from PBMCs. The origin of the receptors is a human donor with aplastic anemia.

The J gene is TRBJ2-1, the V gene TRBV25-1; D is uncertain. The germline V gene encodes CDR1 MGHDK and CDR2 SYGVNS. Trimming pared 1 base from V and 6 bases from J, leaving 1 base between. The CDR3 sequence is 11 residues long. CDR3 nucleotides: TGTGCCAGCAGTGAATCCAATGAGCAGTTCTTC. Translating it yields CASSESNEQFF. Full variable domain (remainder filled in from reference TRBV25-1 and TRBJ2-1): EADIYQTPRYLVIGTGKKITLECSQTMGHDKMYWYQQDPGMELHLIHYSYGVNSTEKGDLSSESTVSRIRTEHFPLTLESARPSHTSQYLCASSESNEQFFGPGTRLTVL.

This chain uses TRBV19 with TRBJ1-3, with a possible D match to TRBD1 (5 bases). V was clipped by 3 bases and J by 8 bases, with 17 bases between them. CDR1 and CDR2 (germline): LNHDA, SQIVND (reference sequence). The CDR3 is 15 residues long. The CDR3 sequence: CASSMTDKRRDTIYF. CDR3 nucleotide sequence: TGTGCCAGTAGTATGACGGACAAGAGACGGGACACCATATATTTT.

This chain links TRBV10-3 with TRBJ1-5, with D uncertain. Trimming shortened V by 0 bases and J by 0 bases, and 6 bases separated the two germline ends. The CDR3 totals 15 residues. Germline V CDR1 and CDR2: ENHRY, SYGVKD. The CDR3 here is CAISESQASNQPQHF. In DNA form, the CDR3 reads TGTGCCATCAGTGAGTCGCAGGCTAGCAATCAGCCCCAGCATTTT.

There are many counts of this clonotype. The chain couples TRBV9 to TRBJ2-5; 10 bases align to TRBD2. The CDR3 has 17 amino acids. Germline V gene data show CDR1 as SGDLS and CDR2 as YYNGEE. V lost 0 bases to trimming and J lost 2 bases; unmatched junction nucleotides: 7. The CDR3 loop reads CASSVAPTSGTQETQYF. The CDR3 bases are TGTGCCAGCAGCGTAGCCCCCACTAGCGGGACGCAAGAGACCCAGTACTTC.

The V and J genes are TRBV15 and TRBJ1-4, with D possibly TRBD1 on 5 matching bases. V dropped 3 bases and J dropped 8 bases, with 19 bases sitting between them. This CDR3 is 16 amino acids long. The germline gives CDR1 LNHNV, CDR2 YYDKDF (reference sequence). The DNA of the CDR3 is TGTGCCACCAGCAGGCATCAGGGTGGCCCAGAAGAAAAACTGTTTTTT. Protein product: CATSRHQGGPEEKLFF.